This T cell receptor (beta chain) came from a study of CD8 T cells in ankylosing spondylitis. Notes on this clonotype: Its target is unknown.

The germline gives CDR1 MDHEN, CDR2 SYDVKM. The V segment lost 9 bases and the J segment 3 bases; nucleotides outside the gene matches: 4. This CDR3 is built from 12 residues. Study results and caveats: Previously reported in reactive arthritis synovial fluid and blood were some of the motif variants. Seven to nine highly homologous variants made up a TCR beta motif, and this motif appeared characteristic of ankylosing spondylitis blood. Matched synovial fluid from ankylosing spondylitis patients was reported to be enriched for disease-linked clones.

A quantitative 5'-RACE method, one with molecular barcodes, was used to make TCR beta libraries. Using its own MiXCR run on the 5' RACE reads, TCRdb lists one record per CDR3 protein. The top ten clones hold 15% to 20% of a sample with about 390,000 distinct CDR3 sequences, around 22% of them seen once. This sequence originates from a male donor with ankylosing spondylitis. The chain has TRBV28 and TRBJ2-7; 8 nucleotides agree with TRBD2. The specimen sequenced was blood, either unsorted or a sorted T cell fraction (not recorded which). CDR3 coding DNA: TGTGCCAGTAGCGGGACCTTCTACGAGCAGTACTTC. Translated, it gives CASSGTFYEQYF.